These 25 T cell receptor beta chains originate from one sample sequenced in a study of shared clonotypes between healthy human individuals. TCRdb keeps only in-frame clones here, not all; method: immunoSEQ multiplex PCR. The sample has around 720,000 clones, around four fifths seen once. Material: memory CD4+ T cells sorted from blood. Subset described: CD45RA-negative fraction. These receptors were taken from a woman in her 30s in good health.

The rearrangement links TRBV14 to TRBJ2-1; no reliable D call. Germline V gene data show CDR1 as SGHDN and CDR2 as FVKESK. Trimming took off 0 bases at V and 0 bases at J, with 12 bases between the two ends. The CDR3 spans 17 residues. CDR3 residues: CASSQDHRLVSYNEQFF. The CDR3 DNA reads as TGTGCCAGCAGCCAAGATCATCGGCTAGTCTCCTACAATGAGCAGTTCTTC.

V gene TRBV7-9 combines with J gene TRBJ2-4; no firm D call. Trimming pared 1 base from V and 1 base from J, leaving 11 bases between. The CDR3 loop spans 16 amino acids. CDR1 and CDR2 (germline): SEHNR, FQNEAQ (reference sequence). CDR3 amino acids: CASSLVSKEAKNIQYF. In DNA form, the CDR3 reads TGTGCCAGCAGCTTAGTATCAAAGGAGGCCAAAAACATTCAGTACTTC.

The J gene is TRBJ2-4, the V gene TRBV2, with D possibly TRBD1 on 6 matching bases. This CDR3 is built from 15 residues. CDR1 and CDR2 from the germline V gene are SNHLY and FYNNEI. V lost 3 bases, J lost 0 bases, and 9 bases lay in between. This chain's CDR3 is CASSEDRLAKNIQYF. The CDR3 bases are TGTGCCAGCAGTGAGGACAGACTAGCCAAAAACATTCAGTACTTC.

This sequence joins TRBV29-1 and TRBJ1-2, with unresolved D. V shed 3 bases and J shed 8 bases, with 19 bases lying between them. CDR3 length: 14 amino acids. From germline, CDR1 is SQVTM and CDR2 ANQGSEA. The CDR3 sequence: CSVDFAGRTKGYTF. The CDR3 coding sequence is TGCAGCGTTGATTTTGCCGGACGGACCAAGGGCTACACCTTC.

In regard to this clone: This sequence may be a read error, since a much larger clone differs from it by one base. This rearrangement joins TRBV19 to TRBJ2-3, with 12 bases aligning to TRBD1. The germline CDR1 and CDR2 sequences are LNHDA and SQIVND (reference sequence). This CDR3 is 13 amino acids long. V dropped 9 bases and J dropped 4; count of bases not matched to a gene: 2. The CDR3 region is CASGTGGADTQYF. The CDR3 DNA reads as TGTGCCAGCGGGACAGGGGGCGCAGATACGCAGTATTTT.

The rearrangement uses TRBV7-7 and TRBJ2-1, with D perhaps given as TRBD1 or TRBD2 (6 bases each). The ends were cut back, 1 base at V and 5 bases at J, with 12 bases in the middle. CDR3 length equals 15 residues. Germline V gene data show CDR1 as SSHAT and CDR2 as FNYEAQ (reference sequence). The CDR3 sequence is CASSLDDGGNNEQFF. CDR3 nucleotides: TGTGCCAGCAGCTTAGACGACGGGGGCAACAATGAGCAGTTCTTC.

The chain carries TRBV18 and TRBJ2-3; D not certain. Trimming took 1 base from V and 2 from J, leaving 10 bases between them. Germline assignment: CDR1 KGHSH and CDR2 LQKENI. CDR3 length: 15 residues. CDR3 residues: CASSPREGITDTQYF. In nucleotides, the CDR3 is TGTGCCAGCTCACCACGTGAAGGAATCACAGATACGCAGTATTTT.

A single count supports this clone. V is TRBV29-1 and J is TRBJ2-3; the match to TRBD2 covers 14 bases. Trimming removed 3 bases from V and 4 bases from J; junction bases left unmatched: 3. The germline gives CDR1 SQVTM, CDR2 ANQGSEA. The CDR3 totals 15 residues. The CDR3 DNA follows: TGCAGCGTTGAGGGGGGACTAGCGGGAGCAGATACGCAGTATTTT. As protein: CSVEGGLAGADTQYF.

The chain combines TRBV9 with TRBJ2-1, with 7 bases matching TRBD2. Trimming cost V 2 bases and J 9 bases; bases outside gene matches: 5. Germline V lookup: CDR1 SGDLS, CDR2 YYNGEE. The CDR3 is made up of 13 amino acids. CDR3 coding DNA: TGTGCCAGCAGCGTTGGGACTACTGGTGAGCAGTTCTTC. Its protein is CASSVGTTGEQFF.

The chain has TRBV11-2 and TRBJ2-1, with D perhaps TRBD2 (5 bases). CDR1 is SGHAT and CDR2 is FQNNGV in the germline V gene. The CDR3 is 15 residues long. Between the trimmed V and J ends, which lost 5 bases and 3 bases, there was a span of 14 bases. Here the CDR3 reads CASSPGSQYYNEQFF. For the CDR3, the DNA is TGTGCCAGCAGCCCGGGGTCCCAGTACTACAATGAGCAGTTCTTC.

This chain joins TRBV7-6 and TRBJ1-3; possibly TRBD1 for D (5 bases). The CDR3 has 17 residues. Looked up from germline, CDR1 is SGHVS and CDR2 is FNYEAQ. Trimming cost V 5 bases and J 0 bases, with 17 bases left between them. Here the CDR3 reads CASSPMGDRTSGNTIYF. Written as DNA, the CDR3 is TGTGCCAGCAGCCCTATGGGCGACAGAACCTCTGGAAACACCATATATTTT. Together with reference TRBV7-6 and TRBJ1-3, the CDR3 gives the full variable domain: GAGVSQSPRYKVTKRGQDVALRCDPISGHVSLYWYRQALGQGPEFLTYFNYEAQQDKSGLPNDRFSAERPEGSISTLTIQRTEQRDSAMYRCASSPMGDRTSGNTIYFGEGSWLTVV.

The gene calls are TRBV2 and TRBJ2-1, with D uncertain. The CDR3 extends over 15 amino acids. V lost 5 bases to trimming and J lost 0 bases, with 11 bases between them. CDR1 and CDR2 (germline): SNHLY, FYNNEI. The CDR3 nucleotides read TGTGCCAGCAGTCAGGACGCGAGCTCCTACAATGAGCAGTTCTTC. This sequence encodes CASSQDASSYNEQFF.

Comment on this clone: In the same sample, other DNA sequences code for this CDR3. The gene calls are TRBV27 and TRBJ2-3; D unresolved. The CDR3 covers 14 residues. Trimming pared 4 bases from V and 0 bases from J, leaving 8 bases between. Per the germline V gene, CDR1 is MNHEY and CDR2 is SMNVEV (reference sequence). CDR3 sequence: CASSSRQSTDTQYF. The CDR3 region has the DNA TGTGCCAGCAGTTCACGGCAAAGCACAGATACGCAGTATTTT.

This clone has a handful of counts. The chain links TRBV7-2 to TRBJ2-2, with D possibly called TRBD1 or TRBD2 (5 bases each). The germline V gene has CDR1 SGHTA and CDR2 FQGNSA. Trimming took 5 bases from V and 4 from J, leaving 17 bases between them. The CDR3 totals 16 residues. CDR3 sequence (DNA): TGTGCCAGCAGCCTCGCACCGGGACCTATCACCGGGGAGCTGTTTTTT. Its protein is CASSLAPGPITGELFF.

The V call is TRBV10-1, the J call TRBJ1-4; 9 bases are shared with TRBD1. CDR1 is WNHNN and CDR2 is SYGVQD in the germline V gene (reference sequence). Germline trimming cut 10 bases from V and 0 bases from J; bases unmatched to any gene: 18. The CDR3 is 19 amino acids. The CDR3 coding sequence is TGCGCCATCCCGTGTCCCCTGGGACAGGGACATGCAACTAATGAAAAACTGTTTTTT. This codes for CAIPCPLGQGHATNEKLFF.

The chain combines TRBV5-1 with TRBJ2-7; the match to TRBD2 covers 11 bases. The V gene end was trimmed by 2 bases and the J gene end by 2 bases; junction bases not matched to a gene: 3. The CDR3 totals 15 residues. Germline CDR1 and CDR2: SGHRS and YFSETQ. CDR3 amino acids: CASSFTSGSAYEQYF. The CDR3, as DNA: TGCGCCAGCAGCTTTACTAGCGGGAGCGCCTACGAGCAGTACTTC.

The CDR3 DNA reads as TGTGCCAGCAGCGTAGAGGCAGGATATGGCTACACCTTC. It yields the protein CASSVEAGYGYTF. The gene calls are TRBV9 and TRBJ1-2; D not certain. Trimming pared 0 bases from V and 5 bases from J, leaving 8 bases between. CDR1 is SGDLS, CDR2 YYNGEE, per germline. CDR3 size: 13 residues.

The chain has TRBV28 and TRBJ2-7, with 10 bases that match TRBD2. V trimming: 5 bases; J trimming: 2 bases; junction bases outside the gene matches: 9. There are 16 residues in the CDR3. The germline V gene has CDR1 MDHEN and CDR2 SYDVKM. The chain's CDR3 is CASSGLAGGRTYEQYF. The CDR3 nucleotides read TGTGCCAGCAGTGGGTTAGCGGGAGGTAGGACCTACGAGCAGTACTTC.

This chain links TRBV28 with TRBJ1-2; D may be TRBD1 (6 bases). Germline CDR1 MDHEN, CDR2 SYDVKM. The CDR3 is 15 amino acids. With 3 bases removed from V and 3 bases from J, the gap between germline ends came to 14 bases. This CDR3 reads CASSLGGAGDYGYTF. The CDR3 bases are TGTGCCAGCAGTTTGGGGGGGGCGGGAGACTATGGCTACACCTTC.

The J gene is TRBJ1-2, the V gene TRBV7-8, with a weak D call TRBD1 (5 bases). V shed 5 bases and J shed 8 bases, with 18 bases lying between them. Germline assignment: CDR1 SGHVS and CDR2 FQNEAQ. The CDR3 has 14 residues. CDR3 DNA sequence: TGTGCCAGCAGCCGGGAGGGGCCCAGTTGGGGCTACACCTTC. Encoded protein: CASSREGPSWGYTF.

Only a few counts were recorded for this clone. In the same sample, other DNA sequences code for this CDR3. The chain is built from TRBV7-9 and TRBJ2-7, with a weak D call TRBD2 (6 bases). Trimming removed 5 bases from V and 2 bases from J, with 13 bases in between. Germline CDR1 reads SEHNR; CDR2 reads FQNEAQ (reference sequence). The CDR3 sequence is 14 residues long. The CDR3 protein is CASSPTGGTYEQYF. The CDR3 bases are TGTGCCAGCAGCCCAACCGGGGGTACCTACGAGCAGTACTTC.

The chain has TRBV7-6 and TRBJ2-3, with 7 bases fitting TRBD1. CDR3 size: 14 residues. Germline CDR1 is SGHVS and CDR2 is FNYEAQ. J was trimmed by 0 bases and V by 5 bases; bases with no gene match: 2. Written as DNA, the CDR3 is TGTGCCAGCAGCCCGGGACAGAGCACAGATACGCAGTATTTT. Translated: CASSPGQSTDTQYF.

The chain uses TRBV27 and TRBJ2-3, with TRBD2 identical over 14 bases. The CDR3 sequence is 18 residues long. Per the germline V gene, CDR1 is MNHEY and CDR2 is SMNVEV (reference sequence). Germline trimming cut 7 bases from V and 7 bases from J; bases unmatched to any gene: 16. This CDR3 is CASTPLGRGLAGENTQYF. CDR3 coding DNA: TGTGCCAGCACCCCCCTGGGCCGGGGACTAGCGGGAGAAAATACGCAGTATTTT.

This clone was found a few times. The chain couples TRBV27 to TRBJ2-7, with 7 bases identical to TRBD2. This CDR3 is built from 15 residues. Germline assignment: CDR1 MNHEY and CDR2 SMNVEV (reference sequence). Losses at the gene ends were 3 bases for V and 6 bases for J; bases not matched to a gene: 11. CDR3 protein: CASSFQRASGGEQYF. As DNA, the CDR3 is TGTGCCAGCAGTTTTCAGAGGGCTAGCGGAGGCGAGCAGTACTTC.

This clone was seen once. The V gene is TRBV28, the J gene TRBJ2-3; possibly TRBD2 for D (5 bases). V dropped 7 bases and J dropped 14 bases, with 22 bases sitting between them. The CDR3 spans 13 residues. The germline V gene has CDR1 MDHEN and CDR2 SYDVKM. Here the CDR3 DNA reads TGTGCCAGCACTACCACAATGGGAGAGGCCGGGTATTTT. Its protein product is CASTTTMGEAGYF.